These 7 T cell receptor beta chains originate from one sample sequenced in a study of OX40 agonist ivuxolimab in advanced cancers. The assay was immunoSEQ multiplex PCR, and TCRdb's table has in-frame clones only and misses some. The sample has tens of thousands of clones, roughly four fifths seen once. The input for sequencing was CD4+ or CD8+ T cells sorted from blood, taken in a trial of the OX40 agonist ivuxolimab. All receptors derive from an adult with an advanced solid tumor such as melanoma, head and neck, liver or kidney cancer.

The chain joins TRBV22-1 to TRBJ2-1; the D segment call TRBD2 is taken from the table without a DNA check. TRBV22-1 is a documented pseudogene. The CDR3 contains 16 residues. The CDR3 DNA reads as TGTCCTGGGAGCCCGCCAGGAGCGGGTCAAAACAATGAGCAGTTCTTC. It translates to CPGSPPGAGQNNEQFF.

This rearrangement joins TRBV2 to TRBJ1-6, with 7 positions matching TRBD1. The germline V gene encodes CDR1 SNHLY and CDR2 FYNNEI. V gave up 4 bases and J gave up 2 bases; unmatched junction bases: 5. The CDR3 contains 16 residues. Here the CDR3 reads CASSARDSAYNSPLHF. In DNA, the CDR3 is TGTGCCAGCAGTGCCCGGGACAGCGCCTATAATTCACCCCTCCACTTT. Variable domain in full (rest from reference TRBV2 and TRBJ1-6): EPEVTQTPSHQVTQMGQEVILRCVPISNHLYFYWYRQILGQKVEFLVSFYNNEISEKSEIFDDQFSVERPDGSNFTLKIRSTKLEDSAMYFCASSARDSAYNSPLHFGNGTRLTVT.

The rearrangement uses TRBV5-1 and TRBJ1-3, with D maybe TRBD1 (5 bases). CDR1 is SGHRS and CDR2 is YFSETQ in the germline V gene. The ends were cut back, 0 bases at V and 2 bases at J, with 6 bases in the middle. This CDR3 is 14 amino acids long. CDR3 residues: CASSLGGAGNTIYF. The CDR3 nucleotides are TGCGCCAGCAGCTTGGGGGGCGCTGGAAACACCATATATTTT.

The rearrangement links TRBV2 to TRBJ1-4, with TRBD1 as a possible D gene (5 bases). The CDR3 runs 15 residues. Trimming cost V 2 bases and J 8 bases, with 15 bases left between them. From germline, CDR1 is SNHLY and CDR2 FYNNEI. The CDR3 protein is CASSEIQGPTEKLFF. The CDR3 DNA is TGTGCCAGCAGTGAAATCCAGGGTCCAACGGAAAAACTGTTTTTT.

CDR3 nucleotide sequence: TGTGCCAGCAGATTCTCGGGACAGGGCAACTATGGCTACACCTTC. This codes for CASRFSGQGNYGYTF. The chain employs TRBV2 and TRBJ1-2, with TRBD1 matching over 9 bases. The trim removed 6 bases at V and 2 bases at J, leaving 7 bases unmatched. Germline lookup yields CDR1 SNHLY and CDR2 FYNNEI. This CDR3 is built from 15 residues.

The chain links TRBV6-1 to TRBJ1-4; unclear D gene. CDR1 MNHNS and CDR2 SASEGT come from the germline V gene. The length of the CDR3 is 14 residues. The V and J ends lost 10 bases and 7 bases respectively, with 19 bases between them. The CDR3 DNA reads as TGTGCCACCAGCCTCGGAGGGCCAGGTGAAAAACTGTTTTTT. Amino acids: CATSLGGPGEKLFF.

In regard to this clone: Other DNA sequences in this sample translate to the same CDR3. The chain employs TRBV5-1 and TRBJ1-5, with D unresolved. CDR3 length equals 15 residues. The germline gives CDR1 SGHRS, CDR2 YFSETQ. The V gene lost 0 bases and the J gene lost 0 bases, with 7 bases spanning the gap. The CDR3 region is CASSLGGDSNQPQHF. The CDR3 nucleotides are TGCGCCAGCAGCTTGGGAGGAGATAGCAATCAGCCCCAGCATTTT.